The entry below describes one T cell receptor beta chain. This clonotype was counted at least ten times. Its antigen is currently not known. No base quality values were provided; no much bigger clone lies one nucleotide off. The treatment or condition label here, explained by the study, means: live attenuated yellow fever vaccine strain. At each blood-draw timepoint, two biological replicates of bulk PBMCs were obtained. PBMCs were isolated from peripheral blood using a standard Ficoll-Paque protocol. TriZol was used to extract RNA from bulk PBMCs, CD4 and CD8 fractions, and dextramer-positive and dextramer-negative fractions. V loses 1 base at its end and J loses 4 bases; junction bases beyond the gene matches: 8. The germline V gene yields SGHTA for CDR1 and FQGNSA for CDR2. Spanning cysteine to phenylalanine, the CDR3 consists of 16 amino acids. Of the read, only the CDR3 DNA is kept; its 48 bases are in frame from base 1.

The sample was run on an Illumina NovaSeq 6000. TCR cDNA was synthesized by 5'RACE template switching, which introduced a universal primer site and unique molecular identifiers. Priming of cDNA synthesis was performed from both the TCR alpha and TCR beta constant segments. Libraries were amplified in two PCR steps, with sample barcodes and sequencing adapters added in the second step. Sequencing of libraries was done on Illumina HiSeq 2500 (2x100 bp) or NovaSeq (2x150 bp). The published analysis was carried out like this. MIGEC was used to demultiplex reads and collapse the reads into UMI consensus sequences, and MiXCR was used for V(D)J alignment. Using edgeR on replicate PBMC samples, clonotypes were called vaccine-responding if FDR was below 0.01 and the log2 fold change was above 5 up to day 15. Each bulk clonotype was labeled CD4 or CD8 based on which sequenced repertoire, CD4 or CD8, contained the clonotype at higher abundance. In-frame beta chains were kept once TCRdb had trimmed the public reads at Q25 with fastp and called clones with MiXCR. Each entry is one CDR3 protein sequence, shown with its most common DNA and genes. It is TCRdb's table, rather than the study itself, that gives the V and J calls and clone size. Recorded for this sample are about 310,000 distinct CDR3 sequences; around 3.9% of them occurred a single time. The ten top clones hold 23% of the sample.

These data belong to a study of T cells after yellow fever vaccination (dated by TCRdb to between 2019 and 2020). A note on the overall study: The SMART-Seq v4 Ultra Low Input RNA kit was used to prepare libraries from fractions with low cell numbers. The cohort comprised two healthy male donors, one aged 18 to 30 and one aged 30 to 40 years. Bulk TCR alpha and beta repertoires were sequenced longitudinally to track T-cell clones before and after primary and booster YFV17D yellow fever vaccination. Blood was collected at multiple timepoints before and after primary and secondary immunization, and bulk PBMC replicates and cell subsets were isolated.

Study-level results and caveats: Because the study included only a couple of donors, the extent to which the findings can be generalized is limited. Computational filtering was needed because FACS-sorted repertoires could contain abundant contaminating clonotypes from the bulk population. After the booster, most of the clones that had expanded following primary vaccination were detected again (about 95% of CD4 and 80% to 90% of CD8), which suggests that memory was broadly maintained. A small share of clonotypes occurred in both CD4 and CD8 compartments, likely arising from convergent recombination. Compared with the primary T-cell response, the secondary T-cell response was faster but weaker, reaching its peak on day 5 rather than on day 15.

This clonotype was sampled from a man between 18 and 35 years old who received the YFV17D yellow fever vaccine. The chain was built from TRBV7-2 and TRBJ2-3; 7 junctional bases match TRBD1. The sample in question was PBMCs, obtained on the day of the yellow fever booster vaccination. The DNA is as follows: TGTGCCAGCAGCTTAGGTCCGGACAGGCGACCAGATACGCAGTATTTT. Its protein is CASSLGPDRRPDTQYF. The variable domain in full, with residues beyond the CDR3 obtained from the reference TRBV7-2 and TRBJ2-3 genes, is GAGVSQSPSNKVTEKGKDVELRCDPISGHTALYWYRQSLGQGLEFLIYFQGNSAPDKSGLPSDRFSAERTGGSVSTLTIQRTQQEDSAVYLCASSLGPDRRPDTQYFGPGTRLTVL.